This TCR beta chain emerged from a study of blood T cell repertoires in COVID-19. Produced via immunoSEQ multiplex PCR; TCRdb's table is partial and in-frame only. The sample lists some 150,000 clones, roughly 82% occurring once. There are 15 residues in the CDR3. Germline V gene sequence: CDR1 MNHNY, CDR2 SVGAGI (reference sequence). With 0 bases clipped from V and 6 bases from J, the junction kept 2 bases outside the gene matches. Sequencing was done on a sample of PBMCs or T cells enriched from blood (not recorded which). The chain carries TRBV6-6 and TRBJ1-5, with 10 positions matching TRBD1. This clonotype was sampled from a middle-aged man who had recovered from COVID-19. The DNA of the CDR3 is TGTGCCAGCAGTTACTCGGACAGGGGGGGTCAGCCCCAGCATTTT. Translating it yields CASSYSDRGGQPQHF.